The entry below gives a single T cell receptor (beta chain) sequence along with its context. Its specificity is unknown. The V end was cut by 3 bases, the J end by 2 bases, with 7 bases between. CDR3 length: 12 residues. Per germline, CDR1 DFQATT and CDR2 SNEGSKA (reference sequence). Unique molecular identifier tags were affixed to discrete cDNA molecules. TCRdb re-analysed the 5' RACE reads in MiXCR, keeping a single row per CDR3 protein. The profile shows approximately 84,000 distinct CDR3 sequences, about 15% of them singletons. The sample is drawn from a study of early T cells in non-severe SARS-CoV-2 infection. Study context: The sequenced material was bulk RNA from unsorted whole blood, and its chains were unpaired. Study results and limitations: CD4 and private specificities were missed by VDJdb matching, which favored anti-spike CD8 responses.

The receptor comes from an adult who was a healthcare worker with PCR-confirmed SARS-CoV-2 infection or an uninfected control (not recorded which). Sequenced material: whole blood. The V and J genes are TRBV20-1 and TRBJ1-1; D is ambiguous. The CDR3 DNA follows: TGCAGTGCTAGTTCCGGAAACACTGAAGCTTTCTTT. It specifies CSASSGNTEAFF.